The 30 T cell receptor beta chains below all came from one sample that was sequenced in a study of T cell responses to AZD1222 COVID-19 vaccine. Clones were sequenced by immunoSEQ multiplex PCR, and TCRdb holds only the in-frame ones, with some missing. The data hold approximately 110,000 clones, with approximately 85% observed a single time. Specimen: peripheral blood, collected on day 0 of AZD1222 vaccination. All receptors come from an adult in good health.

This clone appeared a single time. The V call is TRBV7-9, the J call TRBJ1-1; D may be TRBD1 (6 bases). V dropped 6 bases and J dropped 1 base, with 9 bases sitting between them. The germline gives CDR1 SEHNR, CDR2 FQNEAQ (reference sequence). The CDR3 contains 13 residues. The chain's CDR3 is CASRQGENTEAFF. CDR3 in DNA: TGTGCCAGCAGACAGGGAGAGAACACTGAAGCTTTCTTT.

The genes are TRBV5-1 and TRBJ2-7; tentative D call: TRBD1 (6 bases). V lost 4 bases to trimming and J lost 9 bases, with 20 bases between them. In germline, CDR1 is SGHRS, CDR2 YFSETQ. The CDR3 contains 14 residues. The CDR3 is CASSPRTASAVQYF. The CDR3, as DNA: TGCGCCAGCAGCCCCAGGACAGCTTCGGCGGTGCAGTACTTC.

The chain combines TRBV5-1 with TRBJ2-3; TRBD2 matches at 13 bases. From germline, CDR1 is SGHRS and CDR2 YFSETQ. The trim removed 4 bases at V and 1 base at J, leaving 6 bases unmatched. This CDR3 is built from 17 residues. CDR3 sequence (DNA): TGCGCCAGCAGCGGATGGACTAGCGGGGGCCGCACAGATACGCAGTATTTT. As protein: CASSGWTSGGRTDTQYF. Variable domain in full (rest from reference TRBV5-1 and TRBJ2-3): KAGVTQTPRYLIKTRGQQVTLSCSPISGHRSVSWYQQTPGQGLQFLFEYFSETQRNKGNFPGRFSGRQFSNSRSEMNVSTLELGDSALYLCASSGWTSGGRTDTQYFGPGTRLTVL.

The rearrangement links TRBV7-2 to TRBJ2-1; D is perhaps TRBD2 (5 bases). Germline values: CDR1 SGHTA, CDR2 FQGNSA. V was pared by 0 bases and J by 10 bases, with 13 bases between. The CDR3 consists of 14 residues. The CDR3 DNA is TGTGCCAGCAGCTTAGCCGCGGCGAGGGAAGAGCAGTTCTTC. It is translated as CASSLAAAREEQFF.

The chain combines TRBV2 with TRBJ1-1, with unresolved D. CDR3 length equals 13 residues. Germline CDR1 is SNHLY and CDR2 is FYNNEI. V was clipped by 8 bases and J by 4 bases, with 14 bases between them. The CDR3 coding sequence is TGTGCCAGCGGTCGAGGTAGAGGCACTGAAGCTTTCTTT. Amino acids: CASGRGRGTEAFF. The full variable domain, rest sourced from reference TRBV2 and TRBJ1-1, is EPEVTQTPSHQVTQMGQEVILRCVPISNHLYFYWYRQILGQKVEFLVSFYNNEISEKSEIFDDQFSVERPDGSNFTLKIRSTKLEDSAMYFCASGRGRGTEAFFGQGTRLTVV.

This chain joins TRBV2 and TRBJ2-7, with D possibly TRBD2 on 6 matching bases. The V end was cut by 7 bases, the J end by 4 bases, with 8 bases between. The CDR3 length is 11 residues. Germline-derived CDR1 and CDR2 are SNHLY and FYNNEI. CDR3 residues: CASMRGYEQYF. CDR3 DNA: TGTGCCAGCATGCGGGGATACGAGCAGTACTTC.

This rearrangement joins TRBV4-3 to TRBJ2-6, with 10 bases lining up with TRBD1. V was clipped by 1 base and J by 1 base; unmatched bases: 1. CDR1 is LGHNA, CDR2 YSLEER, per germline. The length of the CDR3 is 17 residues. CDR3 residues: CASSQGDRGSGANVLTF. In DNA form, the CDR3 reads TGCGCCAGCAGCCAAGGGGACAGGGGTTCTGGGGCCAACGTCCTGACTTTC.

The chain carries TRBV3-1 (or the pseudogene TRBV3-2) and TRBJ2-7; a possible D gene is TRBD1 (6 bases). The germline V gene encodes CDR1 LGHDT and CDR2 YNNKEL (reference sequence). The CDR3 contains 16 residues. Trimming removed 4 bases from V and 6 bases from J, with 22 bases in between. In DNA form, the CDR3 reads TGTGCCAGCAGCCTACACAGACCGGGACAAGAGACCGAGCAGTACTTC. It codes for CASSLHRPGQETEQYF.

The chain links TRBV6-5 to TRBJ1-1; D might be TRBD1 (6 bases). Germline CDR1 is MNHEY and CDR2 is SVGAGI. This CDR3 comprises 14 residues. The V gene lost 6 bases and the J gene lost 2 bases, with 13 bases spanning the gap. CDR3 bases: TGTGCCAGCAGCCACAGGACAGTTAACACTGAAGCTTTCTTT. Protein product: CASSHRTVNTEAFF.

This clone was counted only a few times. This chain uses TRBV10-3 with TRBJ1-2, with 8 bases aligning to TRBD1. The length of the CDR3 is 14 residues. V lost 0 bases, J lost 6 bases, and 3 bases stayed unmatched. The germline gives CDR1 ENHRY, CDR2 SYGVKD. The CDR3: CAISESDRVDGYTF. The CDR3 coding sequence is TGTGCCATCAGTGAGTCGGACAGGGTGGATGGCTACACCTTC.

The chain couples TRBV6-6 to TRBJ1-2; D might be TRBD1 (5 bases). Per germline, CDR1 MNHNY and CDR2 SVGAGI (reference sequence). Trimming took 2 bases from V and 5 from J, leaving 18 bases between them. This CDR3 region has 16 residues. CDR3 amino acids: CASSYDGGVEGYGYTF. The CDR3 nucleotides read TGTGCCAGCAGTTACGACGGGGGGGTAGAGGGGTATGGCTACACCTTC.

The chain joins TRBV9 to TRBJ1-5; D is possibly TRBD1 (5 bases). Germline loops: CDR1 SGDLS, CDR2 YYNGEE. Trimming cost V 3 bases and J 4 bases, with 11 bases left between them. The length of the CDR3 is 14 residues. This chain's CDR3 is CASSARGVNQPQHF. CDR3 coding DNA: TGTGCCAGCAGCGCCCGGGGGGTGAATCAGCCCCAGCATTTT.

The genes are TRBV5-1 and TRBJ1-2; D remains ambiguous. With 2 bases removed from V and 0 bases from J, the gap between germline ends came to 5 bases. Germline-derived CDR1 and CDR2 are SGHRS and YFSETQ. The CDR3 consists of 13 residues. CDR3: CASSLITNYGYTF. The CDR3 bases are TGCGCCAGCAGCTTAATCACTAACTATGGCTACACCTTC.

The rearrangement joins TRBV10-3 to TRBJ2-3; 8 positions match TRBD1. The V segment lost 7 bases and the J segment 0 bases; nucleotides outside the gene matches: 9. Germline CDR1 reads ENHRY; CDR2 reads SYGVKD. The CDR3 has 16 residues. CDR3 DNA sequence: TGTGCCATCAATAGAGGGCGGACAGGGAGCACAGATACGCAGTATTTT. Its translation is CAINRGRTGSTDTQYF.

Note on this clone: Additional DNA sequences in this sample encode the identical CDR3. The chain employs TRBV29-1 and TRBJ1-3; D not certain. This CDR3 contains 14 residues. The V end lost 4 bases, the J end lost 0 bases, and 10 bases lay between the germline ends. CDR1 is SQVTM and CDR2 is ANQGSEA in the germline V gene. The chain's CDR3 is CSVGFAGSGNTIYF. The CDR3 DNA sequence: TGCAGCGTTGGGTTCGCCGGCTCTGGAAACACCATATATTTT.

The chain recombines TRBV21-1 with TRBJ2-5; the table assigns TRBD2, which was not confirmed against the DNA. TRBV21-1 is a documented pseudogene. The CDR3 loop spans 10 amino acids. The CDR3 coding sequence is TGTGCCAGCAGCAAGAGCCCTGAGGACTTC. Translating gives CASSKSPEDF.

A note on this clone: Other DNA sequences in the sample encode the same CDR3. The chain carries TRBV12-3 or TRBV12-4 and TRBJ1-6; TRBD1 agrees at 7 bases. V was clipped by 6 bases and J by 7 bases; unmatched bases: 3. The CDR3 is 13 amino acids. DNA for the CDR3: TGTGCCAGCAGCGGACAGGAAAATTCACCCCTCCACTTT. Its translation: CASSGQENSPLHF.

This clone was seen a single time. The rearrangement links TRBV4-3 to TRBJ2-7; the D call may be TRBD1 or TRBD2 (6 bases each). Germline V gene lookup returns CDR1 LGHNA and CDR2 YSLEER. The CDR3 runs 13 residues. The ends were cut back, 0 bases at V and 12 bases at J, with 15 bases in the middle. CDR3 loop: CASSQDRGGGVYF. CDR3 DNA: TGCGCCAGCAGCCAAGATCGAGGAGGGGGAGTGTACTTC.

V and J are TRBV2 and TRBJ2-7; D is unresolved. Trimming stripped 8 bases from V and 7 bases from J, with 18 bases between. CDR1 and CDR2 (germline): SNHLY, FYNNEI. There are 13 residues in the CDR3. Here the CDR3 DNA reads TGTGCCAGCCGGGTTAACACACTACGGGAGCAGTACTTC. It is translated as CASRVNTLREQYF.

CDR3 nucleotides: TGCAGCGTTGTGTGGACAGGGACGAACGAGGAGCCCCAGCATTTT. Amino acids: CSVVWTGTNEEPQHF. This chain connects TRBV29-1 to TRBJ1-5; 8 bases map to TRBD1. V was clipped by 4 bases and J by 8 bases; unmatched bases: 13. This CDR3 has 15 amino acids. The germline gives CDR1 SQVTM, CDR2 ANQGSEA.

V usage is TRBV28 and J usage is TRBJ1-3; D is possibly TRBD1 (5 bases). V dropped 4 bases and J dropped 3 bases, with 13 bases sitting between them. This CDR3 has 15 residues. The germline V gene encodes CDR1 MDHEN and CDR2 SYDVKM. CDR3 bases: TGTGCCAGCAGTTCCTGGGGACTGAGTGGAAACACCATATATTTT. Translated, it gives CASSSWGLSGNTIYF.

The sample holds one count of this clone. The chain links TRBV3-1 (or the pseudogene TRBV3-2) to TRBJ2-2; D possibly corresponds to TRBD2 (5 bases). Germline V gene data show CDR1 as LGHDT and CDR2 as YNNKEL (reference sequence). The CDR3 is made up of 12 amino acids. V was pared by 8 bases and J by 8 bases, with 12 bases between. DNA for the CDR3: TGTGCCAGCTCGGACTTTAGGGGGGAGCTGTTTTTT. It encodes CASSDFRGELFF.

V and J are TRBV11-2 and TRBJ2-7, with 7 positions matching TRBD2. The CDR3 spans 17 residues. CDR1 is SGHAT and CDR2 is FQNNGV in the germline V gene. With V trimmed by 5 bases and J by 5 bases, 18 bases remained unmatched. The DNA for the CDR3 is TGTGCCAGCAGCCCCCTTTTCGGGGGGAGTAGCCCTCACGAGCAGTACTTC. Translating it yields CASSPLFGGSSPHEQYF.

V and J are TRBV12-5 and TRBJ2-7; D is unresolved. CDR3 length: 12 amino acids. Germline CDR1 is LGHNT and CDR2 is FRNRAP. V lost 2 bases and J lost 3, with 5 bases in between. CDR3 loop: CASGLLFYEQYF. CDR3 nucleotides: TGTGCTAGTGGTTTGCTCTTCTACGAGCAGTACTTC.

This chain links TRBV29-1 with TRBJ2-1, with 8 bases identical to TRBD1. The V gene end was trimmed by 7 bases and the J gene end by 3 bases; junction bases not matched to a gene: 5. This CDR3 is 13 amino acids long. CDR1 is SQVTM and CDR2 is ANQGSEA in the germline V gene. The CDR3 sequence: CSASDRDYNEQFF. In nucleotides, the CDR3 is TGCAGCGCCTCGGACAGGGACTACAATGAGCAGTTCTTC.

The chain employs TRBV2 and TRBJ1-5; TRBD1 is a possible D gene (5 bases). V lost 6 bases and J lost 6, with 12 bases in between. The CDR3 contains 13 residues. Germline CDR1 reads SNHLY; CDR2 reads FYNNEI. The CDR3 spells CASRGEEGQPQHF. The DNA of the CDR3 is TGTGCCAGCAGAGGGGAGGAGGGTCAGCCCCAGCATTTT.

This clone was seen more than once but under ten times. The gene calls are TRBV2 and TRBJ2-7; a weak D match, TRBD1 (5 bases). Trimming took 4 bases from V and 3 from J, leaving 10 bases between them. The germline V gene has CDR1 SNHLY and CDR2 FYNNEI. This CDR3 has 13 residues. Here the CDR3 reads CASSVKGFYEQYF. The DNA of the CDR3 is TGTGCCAGCAGTGTGAAGGGGTTCTACGAGCAGTACTTC.

V is TRBV5-6 and J is TRBJ1-6, with a weak D call TRBD1 (5 bases). The CDR3 is 12 residues long. Per germline, CDR1 SGHDT and CDR2 YYEEEE. V lost 4 bases and J lost 8, with 7 bases in between. This CDR3 is CASSTRDSPLHF. The CDR3 region has the DNA TGTGCCAGCAGCACCAGGGATTCACCCCTCCACTTT.

The chain uses TRBV24-1 and TRBJ2-3; TRBD2 matches 9 bases. The germline CDR1 and CDR2 sequences are KGHDR and SFDVKD. Trimming cost V 7 bases and J 5 bases; bases outside gene matches: 9. CDR3 length equals 15 residues. CDR3 in amino acids: CATSPGTSSGDTQYF. The CDR3 nucleotides are TGTGCCACCAGCCCCGGGACTAGCAGTGGAGATACGCAGTATTTT.

In its sample, this clone was seen a few times. CDR3 sequence: CASSPQGAVDGYTF. The CDR3, as DNA: TGTGCCAGCAGTCCACAGGGGGCGGTGGATGGCTACACCTTC. V usage is TRBV28 and J usage is TRBJ1-2; TRBD1 matches at 9 bases. With V trimmed by 5 bases and J by 6 bases, 7 bases remained unmatched. There are 14 residues in the CDR3. CDR1 and CDR2 (germline): MDHEN, SYDVKM.